The entry below describes one T cell receptor beta chain. As yet, its antigen is unknown. The CDR3 has 16 residues. Germline CDR1 reads SGHDT; CDR2 reads YYEEEE. Trimming took 2 bases from V and 4 from J; bases not matched to a gene: 6. The sample belongs to a study of shared clonotypes between healthy human individuals. Study information: There were three CD4 naive, three CD4 memory, two CD8 naive and one CD8 memory plates per donor.

Only in-frame clones appear in the TCRdb table, and some are missing; sequencing was by immunoSEQ multiplex PCR. The data contain 300,000 to 400,000 clones, roughly 70% of them singletons. Study conclusions and caveats: Among donors, clonotype sharing was expected to be affected by sequencing depth.

Sequencing used memory CD4+ T cells sorted from blood. The subset here: CD45RA-negative fraction. This TCR came from a man aged 30-40 years in good health. The chain combines TRBV5-6 with TRBJ2-7, with 13 bases lining up with TRBD2. As DNA, the CDR3 is TGTGCCAGCAGCTTCTTGACTAGCGGGAGGAGATACGAGCAGTACTTC. It encodes CASSFLTSGRRYEQYF. Full variable domain (rest looked up from reference TRBV5-6 and TRBJ2-7): DAGVTQSPTHLIKTRGQQVTLRCSPKSGHDTVSWYQQALGQGPQFIFQYYEEEERQRGNFPDRFSGHQFPNYSSELNVNALLLGDSALYLCASSFLTSGRRYEQYFGPGTRLTVT.